The 25 T cell receptor beta chains in this list originate from one sample, sequenced in a study of blood T cell repertoires in COVID-19. The repertoire was sequenced with immunoSEQ multiplex PCR; TCRdb's copy has only in-frame clones and lacks some. The top ten hold approximately 8.6% of the sample, which has about 24,000 clones, around four fifths seen once. Sequenced input: peripheral blood. The receptors stem from a human donor in a cohort sampled during active COVID-19.

The sample holds a few counts of this clone. The CDR3 sequence: CASSPTLGGSYNEQFF. In nucleotides, the CDR3 is TGCGCCAGCAGCCCCACACTCGGGGGGTCCTACAATGAGCAGTTCTTC. This chain connects TRBV4-1 to TRBJ2-1, with 7 bases lining up with TRBD2. The V gene's germline CDR1 is MGHRA and CDR2 YSYEKL. The CDR3 runs 16 residues. Germline trimming cut 4 bases from V and 1 base from J; bases unmatched to any gene: 7.

This clone is medium-sized (0.01 to 0.1%). The rearrangement links TRBV30 to TRBJ2-7, with TRBD2 identical over 8 bases. The CDR3 runs 14 residues. Germline lookup yields CDR1 GTSNPN and CDR2 SVGIG (reference sequence). After removal of 2 bases from V and 4 bases from J, the junction contained 7 bases not matched to a gene. CDR3 protein: CAWSTAGGRYEQYF. Written as DNA, the CDR3 is TGTGCCTGGAGTACGGCGGGAGGTAGATACGAGCAGTACTTC.

This chain joins TRBV9 and TRBJ2-5; 7 bases agree with TRBD1. Losses at the gene ends were 4 bases for V and 4 bases for J; bases not matched to a gene: 10. Per germline, CDR1 SGDLS and CDR2 YYNGEE. This CDR3 has 15 amino acids. CDR3 amino acids: CASSPLTGRGETQYF. The CDR3 DNA is TGTGCCAGCAGCCCCTTGACAGGGCGAGGAGAGACCCAGTACTTC.

The V call is TRBV19, the J call TRBJ2-2; 11 bases line up with TRBD2. Germline CDR1 and CDR2: LNHDA and SQIVND (reference sequence). With 5 bases clipped from V and 6 bases from J, the junction kept 11 bases outside the gene matches. This CDR3 has 17 amino acids. This chain's CDR3 is CASSLAGGPWVPGELFF. As DNA, the CDR3 is TGTGCCAGTAGTTTAGCGGGAGGGCCTTGGGTACCCGGGGAGCTGTTTTTT.

The chain combines TRBV11-2 with TRBJ1-4; the D gene is possibly TRBD1 (5 bases). This CDR3 contains 15 residues. V lost 4 bases and J lost 7, with 16 bases in between. Germline assignment: CDR1 SGHAT and CDR2 FQNNGV. CDR3 protein: CASSSGPRGGEKLFF. The CDR3 DNA sequence: TGTGCCAGCAGCTCTGGACCCCGGGGGGGTGAAAAACTGTTTTTT.

This chain connects TRBV2 to TRBJ1-3; TRBD1 aligns across 8 bases. Germline loops: CDR1 SNHLY, CDR2 FYNNEI. Trimming at V came to 6 bases and at J to 0 bases, leaving 4 bases not matched to a gene. CDR3 size: 15 residues. As DNA, the CDR3 is TGTGCCAGCAGCGAGGGACAGGCCTCTGGAAACACCATATATTTT. Protein: CASSEGQASGNTIYF.

The chain links TRBV6-5 to TRBJ1-2; 7 bases fit TRBD1. The CDR3 loop spans 16 amino acids. Germline loops: CDR1 MNHEY, CDR2 SVGAGI. With V trimmed by 0 bases and J by 0 bases, 4 bases remained unmatched. CDR3 nucleotide sequence: TGTGCCAGCAGTTACTCGGGACAGATATCTAACTATGGCTACACCTTC. It yields the protein CASSYSGQISNYGYTF.

The genes are TRBV15 and TRBJ1-1; D unresolved. The CDR3 totals 13 residues. The V gene's germline CDR1 is LNHNV and CDR2 YYDKDF (reference sequence). V was trimmed by 0 bases and J by 5 bases, leaving 7 bases between them. This CDR3 is CATSRDRGTEAFF. The CDR3 coding sequence is TGTGCCACCAGCAGAGATCGAGGGACTGAAGCTTTCTTT. The full variable domain, with the rest looked up from reference TRBV15 and TRBJ1-1, is DAMVIQNPRYQVTQFGKPVTLSCSQTLNHNVMYWYQQKSSQAPKLLFHYYDKDFNNEADTPDNFQSRRPNTSFCFLDIRSPGLGDTAMYLCATSRDRGTEAFFGQGTRLTVV.

This clone was seen only a few times. The chain carries TRBV27 and TRBJ1-2, with 7 bases fitting TRBD1. V lost 5 bases to trimming and J lost 2 bases; unmatched junction nucleotides: 11. CDR3 length: 16 amino acids. The germline CDR1 and CDR2 sequences are MNHEY and SMNVEV (reference sequence). The CDR3, as DNA: TGTGCCAGCAGTCCACTAGGGCAGGGACAGAACTATGGCTACACCTTC. It is translated as CASSPLGQGQNYGYTF.

V usage is TRBV19 and J usage is TRBJ2-7; 10 nucleotides align to TRBD2. CDR1 and CDR2 from the germline V gene are LNHDA and SQIVND (reference sequence). The J segment lost 3 bases and the V segment lost 2 bases, leaving 7 bases of the junction unmatched. This CDR3 contains 16 residues. This CDR3 is CASSITSQRGGYEQYF. Here the CDR3 DNA reads TGTGCCAGTAGTATAACCAGCCAGCGGGGGGGCTACGAGCAGTACTTC.

The gene calls are TRBV19 and TRBJ2-7; D may be TRBD1 (6 bases). The CDR3 sequence is 15 residues long. V lost 6 bases and J lost 3, with 18 bases in between. CDR1 and CDR2 from the germline V gene are LNHDA and SQIVND (reference sequence). The CDR3 protein is CASRQGTMADYEQYF. The CDR3, as DNA: TGTGCCAGTAGACAAGGGACAATGGCCGACTACGAGCAGTACTTC.

This sequence joins TRBV9 and TRBJ2-7; 7 nucleotides align to TRBD1. The germline V gene encodes CDR1 SGDLS and CDR2 YYNGEE. V lost 4 bases, J lost 2 bases, and 6 bases stayed unmatched. CDR3 length equals 14 residues. CDR3 nucleotide sequence: TGTGCCAGCAGCACTGGGGACAGCCCCTACGAGCAGTACTTC. Translating gives CASSTGDSPYEQYF.

The rearrangement uses TRBV6-1 and TRBJ2-7, with D possibly TRBD2 on 7 matching bases. Trimming pared 2 bases from V and 2 bases from J, leaving 13 bases between. The CDR3 runs 15 residues. Germline V gene data show CDR1 as MNHNS and CDR2 as SASEGT. The CDR3 nucleotides read TGTGCCAGCAGTGAACGGGGCGGGGGCGCCTACGAGCAGTACTTC. Translation: CASSERGGGAYEQYF.

The CDR3, as DNA: TGCGCCAGCAGCCCCTCCAGGTACAAGAACACTGAAGCTTTCTTT. Translation: CASSPSRYKNTEAFF. This rearrangement joins TRBV4-3 to TRBJ1-1; the D is unclear. This CDR3 comprises 15 residues. Germline values: CDR1 LGHNA, CDR2 YSLEER. Trimming removed 4 bases from V and 1 base from J, with 13 bases in between.

In its sample, this clone is medium-sized (0.01 to 0.1%). The DNA of the CDR3 is TGTGCCAGCAGTCCAGAGGCAGGGTATGGCTACACCTTC. Protein sequence: CASSPEAGYGYTF. J is TRBJ1-2 and V is TRBV6-4; D is possibly TRBD1 (5 bases). The germline V and J ends were trimmed by 5 bases and 5 bases, with 12 bases remaining between them. The length of the CDR3 is 13 residues. Germline CDR1 and CDR2: MRHNA and SNTAGT.

The gene calls are TRBV11-2 and TRBJ1-4, with D possibly TRBD1 on 5 matching bases. The CDR3 consists of 14 residues. CDR1 is SGHAT, CDR2 FQNNGV, per germline. V shed 3 bases and J shed 4 bases, with 9 bases lying between them. In DNA, the CDR3 is TGTGCCAGCAGCTTGTCCAGGGATAATGAAAAACTGTTTTTT. Protein sequence: CASSLSRDNEKLFF.

J is TRBJ2-2 and V is TRBV7-2, with TRBD1 matching 7 bases. Germline-derived CDR1 and CDR2 are SGHTA and FQGNSA. V was pared by 5 bases and J by 3 bases, with 6 bases of the junction left unmatched. The CDR3 contains 15 residues. In DNA form, the CDR3 reads TGTGCCAGCAGCCTGACTGGACAGGACACCGGGGAGCTGTTTTTT. Its translation: CASSLTGQDTGELFF.

J is TRBJ1-5 and V is TRBV7-3; tentatively, D is TRBD1 (6 bases). Trimming removed 1 base from V and 7 bases from J, with 14 bases in between. This CDR3 spans 15 amino acids. Germline loops: CDR1 SGHTA, CDR2 FQGTGA. The chain's CDR3 is CASSLMGGGGQPQHF. The CDR3 nucleotides read TGTGCCAGCAGCTTAATGGGAGGGGGTGGGCAGCCCCAGCATTTT.

The chain joins TRBV9 to TRBJ1-3, with D maybe TRBD1 (6 bases). This CDR3 spans 14 amino acids. V lost 3 bases and J 0 bases, leaving 7 bases between the germline ends. Per the germline V gene, CDR1 is SGDLS and CDR2 is YYNGEE. The CDR3 sequence is CASSAGVSGNTIYF. In DNA form, the CDR3 reads TGTGCCAGCAGCGCAGGGGTCTCTGGAAACACCATATATTTT.

The J gene is TRBJ1-4, the V gene TRBV9; TRBD1 matches at 8 bases. V was clipped by 3 bases and J by 8 bases; unmatched bases: 3. CDR3 length: 13 residues. CDR1 is SGDLS, CDR2 YYNGEE, per germline. The CDR3 DNA reads as TGTGCCAGCAGCGAGACAGGGGACGAAAAACTGTTTTTT. It encodes CASSETGDEKLFF.

The chain has TRBV9 and TRBJ2-5; D perhaps matches TRBD2 (6 bases). V lost 0 bases to trimming and J lost 2 bases, with 8 bases between them. The CDR3 extends over 14 amino acids. Germline lookup yields CDR1 SGDLS and CDR2 YYNGEE. The CDR3 DNA sequence: TGTGCCAGCAGCGTAGCGGGGGTTCAAGAGACCCAGTACTTC. Its protein product is CASSVAGVQETQYF.

This chain links TRBV5-1 with TRBJ2-7, with 11 nucleotides matching TRBD2. Germline V gene sequence: CDR1 SGHRS, CDR2 YFSETQ. This CDR3 is 13 amino acids long. V lost 4 bases to trimming and J lost 7 bases; unmatched junction nucleotides: 4. As DNA, the CDR3 is TGCGCCAGCAGCACTGGACTAGCGGGTGAGCAGTACTTC. It codes for CASSTGLAGEQYF.

This clone appeared a few times. V and J are TRBV11-2 and TRBJ1-4, with no clear D. Trimming took off 2 bases at V and 5 bases at J, with 15 bases between the two ends. The CDR3 extends over 16 amino acids. The V gene's germline CDR1 is SGHAT and CDR2 FQNNGV. The DNA of the CDR3 is TGTGCCAGCAGCTTACAAGGAGCGCTATCAAATGAAAAACTGTTTTTT. Protein: CASSLQGALSNEKLFF. The variable domain in full, completed from reference TRBV11-2 and TRBJ1-4, reads EAGVAQSPRYKIIEKRQSVAFWCNPISGHATLYWYQQILGQGPKLLIQFQNNGVVDDSQLPKDRFSAERLKGVDSTLKIQPAKLEDSAVYLCASSLQGALSNEKLFFGSGTQLSVL.

The CDR3 DNA reads TGTGCCAGCAGCGGACTAGCGGAAACCGGGGAGCTGTTTTTT. Translating it yields CASSGLAETGELFF. The chain is built from TRBV9 and TRBJ2-2, with 9 bases matching TRBD2. CDR3 size: 14 residues. After removal of 3 bases from V and 5 bases from J, the junction contained 2 bases not matched to a gene. In germline, CDR1 is SGDLS, CDR2 YYNGEE.

This chain connects TRBV3-1 (or the pseudogene TRBV3-2) to TRBJ1-1, with 8 bases matching TRBD1. Germline CDR1 reads LGHDT; CDR2 reads YNNKEL (reference sequence). The V gene end was trimmed by 1 base and the J gene end by 9 bases; junction bases not matched to a gene: 7. The CDR3 totals 14 residues. CDR3 coding DNA: TGTGCCAGCAGCCAAGCCATACAGGGGGTAAAAGCTTTCTTT. Translated, it gives CASSQAIQGVKAFF.